The 12 T cell receptor beta chains reported below all come from one sample, sequenced in a study of blood T cell repertoires in COVID-19. Assay used: immunoSEQ multiplex PCR; TCRdb lists only in-frame clones, some missing. This table has some 83,000 clones, 86% appearing once. Sequencing used peripheral blood. These receptors all stem from a man older than 75 in a cohort sampled during active COVID-19.

The chain has TRBV4-3 and TRBJ2-7; 8 bases align to TRBD1. V lost 0 bases and J lost 6; bases outside the gene matches: 7. Germline loops: CDR1 LGHNA, CDR2 YSLEER. This CDR3 is 15 amino acids long. The CDR3 loop reads CASSQDGQGGVEQYF. CDR3 nucleotides: TGCGCCAGCAGCCAAGACGGACAGGGAGGTGTCGAGCAGTACTTC.

The rearrangement uses TRBV21-1 and TRBJ1-3; whether TRBD1, the table's D call, matches the DNA was not checked. TRBV21-1 is a recognized pseudogene. This CDR3 region has 19 residues. The CDR3: CASSKGRGTGGFSGNTIYF. The CDR3, as DNA: TGTGCCAGCAGCAAAGGGAGGGGGACAGGGGGGTTCTCTGGAAACACCATATATTTT.

CDR3 region: CASSLDWTQETQYF. The CDR3 bases are TGCGCCAGCAGCTTGGACTGGACTCAAGAGACCCAGTACTTC. This sequence joins TRBV5-1 and TRBJ2-5; possible D gene TRBD2, 5 bases. The CDR3 is made up of 14 amino acids. Germline V gives CDR1 SGHRS, CDR2 YFSETQ. Trimming removed 0 bases at V and 2 bases at J, with 8 bases between.

The V and J genes are TRBV3-1 (or the pseudogene TRBV3-2) and TRBJ2-6; TRBD1 matches 9 bases. Germline-derived CDR1 and CDR2 are LGHDT and YNNKEL (reference sequence). This CDR3 has 16 residues. Trimming cost V 1 base and J 2 bases; bases outside gene matches: 0. The CDR3 loop reads CASSQGQGAGANVLTF. Here the CDR3 DNA reads TGTGCCAGCAGCCAAGGACAGGGGGCTGGGGCCAACGTCCTGACTTTC.

The chain recombines TRBV19 with TRBJ2-2; no definite D call. From germline, CDR1 is LNHDA and CDR2 SQIVND (reference sequence). This CDR3 is built from 15 residues. V dropped 5 bases and J dropped 5 bases, with 15 bases sitting between them. CDR3 nucleotides: TGTGCCAGTAGTGTCTTGGCCCCATCAACCGGGGAGCTGTTTTTT. Translation gives CASSVLAPSTGELFF. The full variable domain, rest sourced from reference TRBV19 and TRBJ2-2, is DGGITQSPKYLFRKEGQNVTLSCEQNLNHDAMYWYRQDPGQGLRLIYYSQIVNDFQKGDIAEGYSVSREKKESFPLTVTSAQKNPTAFYLCASSVLAPSTGELFFGEGSRLTVL.

The gene calls are TRBV7-3 and TRBJ2-2; TRBD1 agrees at 8 bases. Trimming took 3 bases from V and 5 from J; bases not matched to a gene: 14. CDR1 and CDR2 (germline): SGHTA, FQGTGA. This CDR3 contains 18 residues. CDR3 in amino acids: CASSLGLMTGVGTGELFF. For the CDR3, the DNA is TGTGCCAGCAGCTTGGGGCTAATGACAGGGGTCGGTACCGGGGAGCTGTTTTTT.

The J gene is TRBJ2-3, the V gene TRBV10-3; D perhaps matches TRBD2 (7 bases). The CDR3 spans 14 residues. V lost 2 bases and J 6 bases, leaving 12 bases between the germline ends. CDR1 and CDR2 (germline): ENHRY, SYGVKD. The CDR3: CAISEAGARDTQYF. The CDR3 region has the DNA TGTGCCATCAGTGAGGCGGGGGCCCGCGATACGCAGTATTTT.

The chain couples TRBV4-3 to TRBJ1-4, with TRBD1 identical over 8 bases. J was trimmed by 7 bases and V by 1 base; bases with no gene match: 11. The CDR3 is 17 amino acids. Germline values: CDR1 LGHNA, CDR2 YSLEER. The CDR3 is CASSQGQGAGSGEKLFF. In DNA form, the CDR3 reads TGCGCCAGCAGCCAAGGCCAGGGGGCTGGCTCGGGTGAAAAACTGTTTTTT.

This chain joins TRBV28 and TRBJ2-1, with 9 bases aligning to TRBD1. V trimming: 6 bases; J trimming: 5 bases; junction bases outside the gene matches: 2. The length of the CDR3 is 13 residues. CDR1 is MDHEN and CDR2 is SYDVKM in the germline V gene. As DNA, the CDR3 is TGTGCCAGCAGGGGGACAGGGAACAATGAGCAGTTCTTC. Amino acid sequence: CASRGTGNNEQFF.

The J gene is TRBJ2-2, the V gene TRBV3-1 (or the pseudogene TRBV3-2), with 10 bases that match TRBD1. Germline-derived CDR1 and CDR2 are LGHDT and YNNKEL (reference sequence). The trim removed 4 bases at V and 6 bases at J, leaving 5 bases unmatched. The CDR3 length is 15 residues. For the CDR3, the DNA is TGTGCCAGCAGCCCCGGGACAGGGGTGGCCGGGGAGCTGTTTTTT. Residues: CASSPGTGVAGELFF.

This rearrangement joins TRBV29-1 to TRBJ2-5; possibly TRBD1 for D (6 bases). Germline lookup yields CDR1 SQVTM and CDR2 ANQGSEA. V lost 2 bases, J lost 2 bases, and 9 bases lay in between. The CDR3 has 13 amino acids. DNA for the CDR3: TGCAGCGTTGAAAGGGACAAACAAGAGACCCAGTACTTC. This codes for CSVERDKQETQYF.

The chain joins TRBV5-3 to TRBJ2-2; D is perhaps TRBD1 (5 bases). TRBV5-3 is assigned to the ORF class and has an uncertain function. CDR3 size: 16 residues. The V end lost 0 bases, the J end lost 0 bases, and 9 bases lay between the germline ends. CDR3 region: CARSLAADTNTGELFF. In DNA, the CDR3 is TGTGCCAGAAGCTTGGCGGCGGACACGAACACCGGGGAGCTGTTTTTT.